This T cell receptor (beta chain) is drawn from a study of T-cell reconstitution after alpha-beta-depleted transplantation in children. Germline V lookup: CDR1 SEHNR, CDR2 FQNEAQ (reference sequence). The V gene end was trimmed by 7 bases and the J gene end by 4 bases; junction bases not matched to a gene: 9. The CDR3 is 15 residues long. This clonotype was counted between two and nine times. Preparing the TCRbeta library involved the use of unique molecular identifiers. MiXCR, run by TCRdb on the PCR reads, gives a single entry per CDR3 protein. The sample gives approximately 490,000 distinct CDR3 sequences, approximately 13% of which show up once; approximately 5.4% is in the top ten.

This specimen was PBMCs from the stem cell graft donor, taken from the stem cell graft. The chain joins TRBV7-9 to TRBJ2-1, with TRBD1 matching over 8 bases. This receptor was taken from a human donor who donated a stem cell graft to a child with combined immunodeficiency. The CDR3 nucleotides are TGTGCCAGCACCTCCAGGGACAGGCCTTACAATGAGCAGTTCTTC. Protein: CASTSRDRPYNEQFF.